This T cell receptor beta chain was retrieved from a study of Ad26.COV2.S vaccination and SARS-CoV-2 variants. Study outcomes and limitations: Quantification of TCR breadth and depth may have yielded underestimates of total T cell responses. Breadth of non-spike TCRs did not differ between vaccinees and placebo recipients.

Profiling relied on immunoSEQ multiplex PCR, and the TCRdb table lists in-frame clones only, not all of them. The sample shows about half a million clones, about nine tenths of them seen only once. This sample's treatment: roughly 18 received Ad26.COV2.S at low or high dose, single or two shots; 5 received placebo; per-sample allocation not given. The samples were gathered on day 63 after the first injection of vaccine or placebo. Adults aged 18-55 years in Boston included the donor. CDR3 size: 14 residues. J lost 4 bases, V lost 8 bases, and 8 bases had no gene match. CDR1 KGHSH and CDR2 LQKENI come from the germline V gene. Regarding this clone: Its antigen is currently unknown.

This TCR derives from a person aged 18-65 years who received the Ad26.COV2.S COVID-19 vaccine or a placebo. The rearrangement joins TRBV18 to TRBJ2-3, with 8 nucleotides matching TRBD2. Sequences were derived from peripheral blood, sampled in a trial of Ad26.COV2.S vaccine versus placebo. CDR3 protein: CASTPGLAADTQYF. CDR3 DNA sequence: TGTGCCAGCACCCCTGGACTAGCAGCAGATACGCAGTATTTT.